This entry concerns a single T cell receptor beta chain. Its antigen is as yet unknown. TCRdb's copy holds only in-frame clones and misses some; the assay was immunoSEQ multiplex PCR. Of around 2.1 million clones in the sample, roughly 95% were seen once. The sample originates from a study of shared clonotypes between healthy human individuals. Study as a whole: Every donor yielded three CD4 naive, three CD4 memory, two CD8 naive and one CD8 memory plate.

Findings and caveats of the study: Generally, estimated richness proved larger in naive subsets than it did in memory subsets.

CD4+ cells underwent separation, giving CD45RA+ naive and CD45RA-negative memory subsets. The sequenced sample was naive CD4+ T cells sorted from blood. Indicated subset: CD45RA+ positively selected. This clonotype was obtained from a man between 18 and 35 years old in good health.

CDR3 residues: CASSYWTGIGTEAFF. DNA of the CDR3: TGTGCCAGCAGTTACTGGACAGGGATTGGGACTGAAGCTTTCTTT. The V gene is TRBV6-5, the J gene TRBJ1-1, with 8 bases identical to TRBD1. There are 15 residues in the CDR3. Looked up from germline, CDR1 is MNHEY and CDR2 is SVGAGI. After removal of 1 base from V and 5 bases from J, the junction contained 6 bases not matched to a gene.